What follows describes a single TCR beta chain. What it recognizes is unknown. This entry belongs to a study of T cell responses to AZD1222 COVID-19 vaccine. Study observations and caveats: All repertoire sampling was performed exclusively after the peak T cell response.

The CDR3 runs to 15 residues. The V end lost 3 bases, the J end lost 2 bases, and 11 bases lay between the germline ends. Germline V gives CDR1 LNHDA, CDR2 SQIVND (reference sequence). Measured with immunoSEQ multiplex PCR; TCRdb has only the in-frame clones, and not every one. There are 120,000 to 150,000 clones in the sample; 91% occur only once, and roughly 7.1% lies in the top ten. Sequences were derived from peripheral blood, sampled 28 days after the second dose of the MenACWY control vaccine. The TCR comes from an adult who received the MenACWY meningococcal vaccine as a control. The V call is TRBV19, the J call TRBJ1-5; a weak D match, TRBD1 (5 bases). CDR3 DNA sequence: TGTGCCAGTAGTATTCGGGGGGGAGGCAATCAGCCCCAGCATTTT. Amino acid sequence: CASSIRGGGNQPQHF.